What follows describes a single T cell receptor (beta chain). The sample comes from a study of cytomegalovirus exposure and HLA in healthy donors. PCR employed 60 Vbeta and 13 Jbeta primers. Profiled with immunoSEQ multiplex PCR; TCRdb holds only in-frame clones, not every one. Here the sample spans more than 150,000 clones, 80% being singletons. The CDR3 totals 11 residues. The sequence was obtained from a woman in her 50s in good health and CMV-seropositive. The rearrangement joins TRBV21-1 to TRBJ1-5. TRBV21-1 is given as a pseudogene. The specimen sequenced was PBMCs. Here the CDR3 DNA reads TGTGCCAGACCCCCGGGGCAGCCCCAGCATTTT. Translation gives CARPPGQPQHF.